Following are 30 T cell receptor beta chains from one sample sequenced in a study of blood T cells in healthy people across ages (dated by TCRdb to between 2014 and 2016). Library preparation employed 5' RACE. Data came from an Illumina HiSeq 2500. The second PCR ran for about 7 to 11 cycles and used a J-beta primer mix along with a sample-barcoded 5' primer. Through fastp at Q25 and MiXCR, TCRdb rebuilt clones from the public reads, retaining in-frame beta chains. Duplicate CDR3 protein sequences are folded into a single record with the most common DNA and genes. This sample has about 1.5 million distinct CDR3 sequences in its table, and roughly 45% of those were observed once. The ten top clones hold less than 8% of the sample. The sample consisted of blood. The source is a woman aged 18 to 35 in good health.

In its sample, this clonotype was seen a few times. The chain uses TRBV29-1 and TRBJ2-3; D perhaps matches TRBD1 (6 bases). The CDR3 runs to 14 residues. Germline V gene lookup returns CDR1 SQVTM and CDR2 ANQGSEA. The ends were cut back, 6 bases at V and 6 bases at J, with 19 bases in the middle. CDR3 nucleotide sequence: TGCAGCGTAGAACATACAGGGTCGAGGGATACGCAGTATTTT. This codes for CSVEHTGSRDTQYF.

The rearrangement joins TRBV5-6 to TRBJ1-2; tentatively, D is TRBD1 (5 bases). This CDR3 region has 13 residues. Germline V gene data show CDR1 as SGHDT and CDR2 as YYEEEE. The V end was cut by 3 bases, the J end by 2 bases, with 8 bases between. The CDR3, as DNA: TGTGCCAGCAGCTGGCGACAGAACTATGGCTACACCTTC. Its protein product is CASSWRQNYGYTF.

On this clonotype itself: As the CDR3 is not closed by the conserved phenylalanine or tryptophan, this likely results from a read error. The V call is TRBV5-1, the J call TRBJ2-5; possible D gene TRBD1, 5 bases. The CDR3 runs 14 residues. Germline CDR1 SGHRS, CDR2 YFSETQ. V dropped 4 bases and J dropped 2 bases, with 12 bases sitting between them. In DNA, the CDR3 is TGCGCCAGCAGCCAAGAAGGGGAACAAGAGACCCAGTACTAC. This sequence encodes CASSQEGEQETQYY.

The gene calls are TRBV7-2 and TRBJ2-5; D possibly matches TRBD1 or TRBD2 (5 bases each). Trimming stripped 7 bases from V and 5 bases from J, with 20 bases between. This CDR3 is 15 amino acids long. Germline CDR1 reads SGHTA; CDR2 reads FQGNSA. CDR3 loop: CASTSFGTPGETQYF. The CDR3 DNA reads TGTGCCAGCACCTCCTTTGGGACCCCCGGGGAGACCCAGTACTTC.

The chain recombines TRBV27 with TRBJ2-1; 9 bases fit TRBD1. The CDR3 has 15 amino acids. V was pared by 1 base and J by 8 bases, with 6 bases of the junction left unmatched. The germline gives CDR1 MNHEY, CDR2 SMNVEV (reference sequence). The CDR3 is CASSLWGQGRDEQFF. The CDR3 DNA reads as TGTGCCAGCAGTTTATGGGGACAGGGTCGGGATGAGCAGTTCTTC.

This clonotype was recorded a few times. The chain uses TRBV20-1 and TRBJ1-6; maybe TRBD1 (6 bases). This CDR3 contains 16 residues. Germline loops: CDR1 DFQATT, CDR2 SNEGSKA (reference sequence). The ends were cut back, 2 bases at V and 4 bases at J, with 15 bases in the middle. The DNA for the CDR3 is TGCAGTGCTAGATTCCCGGGACACCCTTATAATTCACCCCTCCACTTT. Its protein is CSARFPGHPYNSPLHF.

The chain has TRBV27 and TRBJ2-7; D is perhaps TRBD1 (5 bases). Germline V lookup: CDR1 MNHEY, CDR2 SMNVEV (reference sequence). The CDR3 is made up of 14 amino acids. V lost 0 bases, J lost 9 bases, and 15 bases lay in between. The CDR3 DNA reads as TGTGCCAGCAGTTTATCCATCCAGGGTCTCGGGCAGTACTTC. This translates into CASSLSIQGLGQYF.

The V and J genes are TRBV20-1 and TRBJ2-6, with 10 positions matching TRBD1. J gave up 0 bases and V 1 base, and 18 bases lay outside the gene matches. The CDR3 runs 22 residues. CDR1 DFQATT and CDR2 SNEGSKA come from the germline V gene (reference sequence). The CDR3 DNA follows: TGCAGTGCTAGAGTCCCCCCGGGACAGGGGTCGCAGTTTGACTCTGGGGCCAACGTCCTGACTTTC. Amino acid sequence: CSARVPPGQGSQFDSGANVLTF.

This clonotype showed up just a few times. The chain carries TRBV9 and TRBJ1-6, with 8 bases lining up with TRBD1. Germline V gene lookup returns CDR1 SGDLS and CDR2 YYNGEE. With V trimmed by 3 bases and J by 0 bases, 2 bases remained unmatched. The CDR3 is 16 amino acids. CDR3: CASSEQGGSYNSPLHF. The CDR3 DNA reads as TGTGCCAGCAGCGAACAGGGGGGCTCCTATAATTCACCCCTCCACTTT.

The rearrangement links TRBV7-3 to TRBJ2-3; the match to TRBD2 covers 13 bases. V gave up 1 base and J gave up 4 bases; unmatched junction bases: 8. From germline, CDR1 is SGHTA and CDR2 FQGTGA. The CDR3 runs to 18 residues. DNA for the CDR3: TGTGCCAGCAGCTTAAGTGGGACTAGCGGGGATGGGTCAGATACGCAGTATTTT. Its protein product is CASSLSGTSGDGSDTQYF. Full variable domain (remainder filled in from reference TRBV7-3 and TRBJ2-3): GAGVSQTPSNKVTEKGKYVELRCDPISGHTALYWYRQSLGQGPEFLIYFQGTGAADDSGLPNDRFFAVRPEGSVSTLKIQRTERGDSAVYLCASSLSGTSGDGSDTQYFGPGTRLTVL.

This clonotype was seen a few times. The V and J genes are TRBV20-1 and TRBJ1-2; D remains ambiguous. The CDR3 contains 11 residues. Germline V CDR1 and CDR2: DFQATT, SNEGSKA (reference sequence). CDR3 sequence reads: CSPKGGYGYTF. In DNA, the CDR3 is TGCAGCCCTAAGGGCGGCTATGGCTACACCTTC.

The J gene is TRBJ2-5, the V gene TRBV10-2, with D perhaps matching TRBD2 (5 bases). Germline loops: CDR1 WSHSY, CDR2 SAAADI. V was pared by 5 bases and J by 2 bases, with 18 bases between. The CDR3 contains 16 residues. CDR3 DNA: TGCGCCAGCAGTCCCGCGTCCCGGGGTCTTCAAGAGACCCAGTACTTC. As protein: CASSPASRGLQETQYF.

This chain uses TRBV6-1 with TRBJ2-7, with 9 nucleotides matching TRBD2. The CDR3 is 15 residues long. Germline CDR1 MNHNS, CDR2 SASEGT. V lost 0 bases to trimming and J lost 2 bases; unmatched junction nucleotides: 2. The CDR3 region has the DNA TGTGCCAGCAGTGAAGCGGCTAGCGGGACCTACGAGCAGTACTTC. Translation gives CASSEAASGTYEQYF.

The chain uses TRBV28 and TRBJ1-2; 7 positions agree with TRBD1. This CDR3 contains 15 residues. Germline CDR1 is MDHEN and CDR2 is SYDVKM. V lost 7 bases to trimming and J lost 7 bases; unmatched junction nucleotides: 15. As DNA, the CDR3 is TGTGCCAGCATGTTGCCGGACAGGTGGGGGACTGGCTACACCTTC. Translating it yields CASMLPDRWGTGYTF.

This clonotype was picked up a small number of times. The chain recombines TRBV7-9 with TRBJ1-6; weak D call: TRBD1 (5 bases). V gave up 2 bases and J gave up 7 bases, with 12 bases separating them. This CDR3 region has 15 residues. The germline V gene encodes CDR1 SEHNR and CDR2 FQNEAQ (reference sequence). The DNA for the CDR3 is TGTGCCAGCAGCTTATCTGGGGGTGGGAATTCACCCCTCCACTTT. It encodes CASSLSGGGNSPLHF.

The V gene is TRBV7-6, the J gene TRBJ1-2; D may be TRBD1 (5 bases). Germline CDR1 is SGHVS and CDR2 is FNYEAQ. CDR3 length: 13 residues. V lost 5 bases, J lost 4 bases, and 11 bases lay in between. CDR3 sequence (DNA): TGTGCCAGCAGCGATCGGGACCTCTATGGCTACACCTTC. Its translation is CASSDRDLYGYTF. Complete variable domain (other parts from reference TRBV7-6 and TRBJ1-2): GAGVSQSPRYKVTKRGQDVALRCDPISGHVSLYWYRQALGQGPEFLTYFNYEAQQDKSGLPNDRFSAERPEGSISTLTIQRTEQRDSAMYRCASSDRDLYGYTFGSGTRLTVV.

This clonotype was recorded at least ten times. V gene TRBV18 combines with J gene TRBJ2-7; 11 bases fit TRBD1. The CDR3 sequence is 14 residues long. The germline gives CDR1 KGHSH, CDR2 LQKENI. The V segment lost 8 bases and the J segment 4 bases; nucleotides outside the gene matches: 7. The CDR3 loop reads CASSGTGGSYEQYF. The CDR3 DNA sequence: TGTGCCAGCAGTGGGACAGGGGGATCGTACGAGCAGTACTTC. Combining the CDR3 with reference TRBV18 and TRBJ2-7 gives the whole variable domain NAGVMQNPRHLVRRRGQEARLRCSPMKGHSHVYWYRQLPEEGLKFMVYLQKENIIDESGMPKERFSAEFPKEGPSILRIQQVVRGDSAAYFCASSGTGGSYEQYFGPGTRLTVT.

This chain joins TRBV4-1 and TRBJ1-5; TRBD1 matches 7 bases. The germline V gene has CDR1 MGHRA and CDR2 YSYEKL. V dropped 0 bases and J dropped 5; count of bases not matched to a gene: 4. This CDR3 contains 15 residues. The CDR3 sequence is CASSQDRQGDQPQHF. CDR3 sequence (DNA): TGCGCCAGCAGCCAAGATAGGCAGGGGGATCAGCCCCAGCATTTT.

This clonotype was observed a few times. The genes are TRBV11-1 and TRBJ1-2; 7 nucleotides match TRBD1. Trimming cost V 5 bases and J 8 bases; bases outside gene matches: 8. The CDR3 covers 13 residues. Germline values: CDR1 SGHAT, CDR2 FQDESV (reference sequence). The CDR3 nucleotides read TGTGCCAGCAGCCTGACAGGGCTCAGCGGCTACACCTTC. The encoded protein is CASSLTGLSGYTF.

There are many counts of this clonotype. The rearrangement uses TRBV20-1 and TRBJ2-3; possible D gene TRBD2, 5 bases. Trimming removed 0 bases at V and 2 bases at J, with 15 bases between. From germline, CDR1 is DFQATT and CDR2 SNEGSKA (reference sequence). This CDR3 has 16 residues. The CDR3 DNA reads TGCAGTGCTAGAGAACTCCTAGGACGGGACACAGATACGCAGTATTTT. This codes for CSARELLGRDTDTQYF.

This clonotype was seen many times. The chain joins TRBV14 to TRBJ2-7; D unclear. The CDR3 extends over 12 amino acids. From germline, CDR1 is SGHDN and CDR2 FVKESK. V dropped 1 base and J dropped 0 bases, with 1 base sitting between them. The CDR3 DNA reads as TGTGCCAGCAGCCAAGTCTCCTACGAGCAGTACTTC. Protein product: CASSQVSYEQYF.

The V call is TRBV20-1, the J call TRBJ2-3, with TRBD1 identical over 8 bases. The CDR3 loop spans 15 amino acids. Germline CDR1 is DFQATT and CDR2 is SNEGSKA (reference sequence). The trim removed 3 bases at V and 6 bases at J, leaving 11 bases unmatched. CDR3 nucleotides: TGCAGTGCTAGGGGGACAGGTCAAAGGGGTGATACGCAGTATTTT. Translating it yields CSARGTGQRGDTQYF.

The chain is built from TRBV20-1 and TRBJ1-2, with D perhaps matching TRBD1 (5 bases). The CDR3 totals 13 residues. CDR1 is DFQATT, CDR2 SNEGSKA, per germline (reference sequence). V was pared by 6 bases and J by 4 bases, with 15 bases between. The DNA of the CDR3 is TGCAGTGCAATCGGGGCTGAAATCTATGGCTACACCTTC. Translating it yields CSAIGAEIYGYTF.

This clonotype was seen only once. V and J are TRBV4-1 and TRBJ2-4, with 13 bases fitting TRBD2. V lost 1 base to trimming and J lost 6 bases; unmatched junction nucleotides: 6. This CDR3 spans 17 amino acids. Germline V gives CDR1 MGHRA, CDR2 YSYEKL. The CDR3 sequence: CASSQGGTSGVGNIQYF. CDR3 nucleotides: TGCGCCAGCAGCCAAGGGGGGACTAGCGGGGTGGGAAACATTCAGTACTTC.

This sequence joins TRBV6-1 and TRBJ2-4; D ambiguous. Germline V gives CDR1 MNHNS, CDR2 SASEGT. CDR3 length equals 15 residues. With 5 bases removed from V and 4 bases from J, the gap between germline ends came to 15 bases. The DNA for the CDR3 is TGTGCCAGCAGTTTGACCTCTTGGGGTAAAAACATTCAGTACTTC. Translating gives CASSLTSWGKNIQYF.

The chain carries TRBV28 and TRBJ2-7; D is possibly TRBD2 (6 bases). This CDR3 has 14 amino acids. The germline gives CDR1 MDHEN, CDR2 SYDVKM. The V end was cut by 3 bases, the J end by 2 bases, with 11 bases between. The CDR3 sequence: CASSLRDQTYEQYF. The CDR3, as DNA: TGTGCCAGCAGTTTGCGGGATCAGACCTACGAGCAGTACTTC.

The chain couples TRBV10-3 to TRBJ2-4; the match to TRBD1 covers 9 bases. Germline CDR1 and CDR2: ENHRY and SYGVKD. This CDR3 comprises 15 residues. The V gene end was trimmed by 8 bases and the J gene end by 3 bases; junction bases not matched to a gene: 8. CDR3 in amino acids: CAIGRTGADKNIQYF. In DNA, the CDR3 is TGTGCCATCGGGAGGACAGGGGCGGACAAAAACATTCAGTACTTC.

The genes are TRBV6-5 and TRBJ1-2, with TRBD1 as a possible D gene (6 bases). Germline CDR1 is MNHEY and CDR2 is SVGAGI. V was trimmed by 5 bases and J by 7 bases, leaving 23 bases between them. This CDR3 has 16 residues. DNA of the CDR3: TGTGCCAGCAGTCCCGACAGGTCGGGTGGTCTCGGTGGCTACACCTTC. Translated: CASSPDRSGGLGGYTF.

The chain is built from TRBV2 and TRBJ2-5; weak D call: TRBD2 (6 bases). This CDR3 has 11 residues. CDR1 SNHLY and CDR2 FYNNEI come from the germline V gene. The V end lost 11 bases, the J end lost 3 bases, and 10 bases lay between the germline ends. CDR3 sequence: CALSGEETQYF. DNA of the CDR3: TGTGCCCTTAGCGGTGAAGAGACCCAGTACTTC.

This chain links TRBV20-1 with TRBJ2-7; D perhaps matches TRBD1 (5 bases). This CDR3 is built from 11 residues. Germline V gene data show CDR1 as DFQATT and CDR2 as SNEGSKA (reference sequence). Trimming took 5 bases from V and 7 from J, leaving 12 bases between them. The CDR3 DNA sequence: TGCAGTGCTCAAGACAGACCTGAGCAGTACTTC. As protein: CSAQDRPEQYF.